This T cell receptor beta chain was captured in a study of molecular identifiers for immune sequencing clone quantification. Study-wide results and caveats: Reportedly, one cell's Jurkat TCR RNA was detected within 1,200,000 naive CD8 cells.

TCRdb ran MiXCR on the PCR reads and lists one entry per CDR3 protein. The table has 550,000 to 750,000 distinct CDR3 sequences, around 20% seen once; the top ten hold approximately 0.9%. Of note for this clonotype: Its antigen is undetermined. With a much larger clone just one base away, this may be a read error.

Germline lookup yields CDR1 LNHNV and CDR2 YYDKDF (reference sequence). The CDR3 covers 18 residues. The source material was naive CD8+ T cells from blood, with Jurkat cell RNA spiked in. Subset: FACS-sorted CD8+CD4-CCR7+CD45RA+ naive T cells. The TCR originated in a human donor in good health. Some libraries in this study had Jurkat cell RNA spiked in. The chain links TRBV15 to TRBJ2-3, with D tentatively TRBD2 (5 bases). The CDR3 protein is CVTSREFFASSLTDTQYF. The CDR3, as DNA: TGTGTCACCAGCAGAGAGTTTTTCGCTAGCAGCCTCACAGATACGCAGTATTTT.